Shown below are 14 T cell receptor beta chains from a single sample sequenced in a study of T cell clonality in common variable immunodeficiency. Data came from immunoSEQ multiplex PCR; TCRdb stores just in-frame clones and leaves some out. The repertoire consists of about 52,000 clones, none detected only once. Material for sequencing was peripheral blood mononuclear cells. The source is a person aged 18-70 years in good health.

This clone was recorded many times. Read data end 3 residues before the CDR3 end; the end is taken from the germline J gene. V and J are TRBV2 and TRBJ2-2; D gene uncertain. The CDR3 loop spans 15 amino acids. The germline V and J ends were trimmed by 5 bases and 1 base, with 11 bases remaining between them. Germline CDR1 SNHLY, CDR2 FYNNEI. This CDR3 is CASSTQAMNTGELFF. CDR3 DNA (partial): TGTGCCAGCAGTACGCAGGCGATGAACACCGGGGAG.

This clone was observed at least ten times. The CDR3 extends 3 residues past the end of the read, so its final part is completed from the germline J gene. The gene calls are TRBV18 and TRBJ2-7; 7 bases map to TRBD2. From germline, CDR1 is KGHSH and CDR2 LQKENI. The CDR3 is made up of 15 amino acids. V lost 1 base to trimming and J lost 2 bases; unmatched junction nucleotides: 5. CDR3 protein: CASSPLSGGTYEQYF. The sequenced part of the CDR3 DNA is TGTGCCAGCTCACCACTCTCCGGGGGGACCTACGAG.

This clone was observed many times. The DNA ends 3 residues before the CDR3 does, and the rest of the CDR3 is filled in from the germline J gene. This chain links TRBV6-4 with TRBJ2-1; TRBD1 agrees at 7 bases. CDR3 length equals 15 residues. CDR1 is MRHNA, CDR2 SNTAGT, per germline. The J segment lost 8 bases and the V segment lost 4 bases, leaving 11 bases of the junction unmatched. The CDR3 reads CASSVRQGRIDEQFF. CDR3 DNA (partial): TGTGCCAGCAGTGTTCGACAGGGTAGGATCGATGAG.

This clone was observed a few times. The read ends 3 residues shy of where the CDR3 ends; the end is completed using the germline J gene. The V and J genes are TRBV18 and TRBJ2-5, with TRBD2 matching 10 bases. Trimming removed 8 bases from V and 5 bases from J; junction bases left unmatched: 5. Germline CDR1 KGHSH, CDR2 LQKENI. The CDR3 is 13 residues long. CDR3 DNA, as far as it was read: TGTGCCAGCACGACTAGCGGGTGGGAGACC. Translation gives CASTTSGWET. The entire CDR3 protein reads CASTTSGWETQYF.

This clone came up many times. The chain's CDR3 is CASTDRVVGYTF. The CDR3 DNA, read in part, is TGTGCCTCGACGGACAGGGTAGTCGGC. The chain joins TRBV30 to TRBJ1-2; 8 bases line up with TRBD1. With the read ending 3 residues before the CDR3 end, the germline J gene is used to fill in that end. Germline V gives CDR1 GTSNPN, CDR2 SVGIG (reference sequence). CDR3 size: 12 residues.

Ten or more counts support this clone. The sequenced fragment ends 3 residues before the CDR3 boundary, so the rest is inferred from the germline J gene. The chain employs TRBV24-1 and TRBJ2-7; the D gene is possibly TRBD2 (5 bases). The CDR3 runs to 13 residues. Germline CDR1 is KGHDR and CDR2 is SFDVKD. V dropped 4 bases and J dropped 4 bases, with 10 bases sitting between them. The covered CDR3 bases are TGTGCCACCAGTGACCCTACTAGTTACGAG. Translated, it gives CATSDPTSYE. The complete CDR3 sequence is CATSDPTSYEQYF.

In its sample, this clone was seen many times. The CDR3 is cut off 3 residues early in the read; its end comes from the germline J gene. The gene calls are TRBV19 and TRBJ1-6, with D tentatively TRBD1 (5 bases). CDR3 size: 14 residues. The V end was cut by 8 bases, the J end by 0 bases, with 8 bases between. Germline V gene data show CDR1 as LNHDA and CDR2 as SQIVND (reference sequence). CDR3 DNA, as far as it was read: TGTGCCAGTGGGGGGAGCTCCTATAATTCACCC. It codes for CASGGSSYNSP. The full-length CDR3 reads as CASGGSSYNSPLHF.

This clone was detected a few times. Read sequence stops 3 residues before the CDR3 end, and the germline J gene provides the missing end. This chain joins TRBV5-5 and TRBJ2-1, with 8 nucleotides matching TRBD2. CDR3 size: 15 residues. Germline values: CDR1 SGHKS, CDR2 YYEKEE (reference sequence). Germline trimming cut 0 bases from V and 7 bases from J; bases unmatched to any gene: 6. The sequenced CDR3 bases are TGTGCCAGCAGCTTGGTTGGACTAGCTGGGAATGAG. It encodes CASSLVGLAGNE. In full, the CDR3 reads CASSLVGLAGNEQFF.

This clone showed up many times. The covered CDR3 bases are TGTGCCAGTATGAGGTGGAATGAAAAA. The encoded protein is CASMRWNEK. The full CDR3 reads CASMRWNEKLFF. The chain carries TRBV19 and TRBJ1-4; D remains ambiguous. Coverage ceases 3 residues before the CDR3 finishes, and the germline J gene fills in the end. The CDR3 runs to 12 residues. Deletions cut 7 bases from V and 5 bases from J, with 8 bases between. The germline V gene has CDR1 LNHDA and CDR2 SQIVND (reference sequence).

This clone was recorded many times. The observed sequence ends 3 residues before the CDR3 terminus, with the missing tail filled in from the germline J gene. The chain has TRBV20-1 and TRBJ1-1; no clear D. V was shortened by 6 bases and J by 0 bases, with 5 bases between the two germline ends. The length of the CDR3 is 11 residues. The germline gives CDR1 DFQATT, CDR2 SNEGSKA (reference sequence). The CDR3 is CSAQVNTEAFF. Partial CDR3 DNA: TGCAGTGCACAAGTGAACACTGAA.

This clone was seen at least ten times. From the germline J gene comes the end of the CDR3, since the read stops 3 residues before it. The rearrangement links TRBV29-1 to TRBJ1-1; D is unresolved. Trimming cost V 7 bases and J 1 base, with 25 bases left between them. CDR3 length: 17 residues. Germline values: CDR1 SQVTM, CDR2 ANQGSEA. The CDR3 loop is CSGKLLADSGSNTEAFF. CDR3 DNA (partial): TGCAGCGGGAAACTCCTGGCGGACTCTGGTTCGAACACTGAA.

Ten or more counts support this clone. The DNA ends 3 residues before the CDR3 does, and the rest of the CDR3 is filled in from the germline J gene. The chain joins TRBV28 to TRBJ2-7; 7 bases agree with TRBD2. The length of the CDR3 is 14 residues. CDR1 and CDR2 from the germline V gene are MDHEN and SYDVKM. The V and J ends lost 8 bases and 0 bases, in that order; junction bases with no gene match: 7. The CDR3 sequence: CASRLSGGSYEQYF. The CDR3 bases that were read are TGTGCCAGCCGCCTGTCGGGGGGCTCCTACGAG. The whole variable domain, remainder taken from reference TRBV28 and TRBJ2-7, is DVKVTQSSRYLVKRTGEKVFLECVQDMDHENMFWYRQDPGLGLRLIYFSYDVKMKEKGDIPEGYSVSREKKERFSLILESASTNQTSMYLCASRLSGGSYEQYFGPGTRLTVT.

This clone was detected ten times or more. The read ends 3 residues before the CDR3 terminus; that terminus is restored from the germline J gene. The chain combines TRBV7-6 with TRBJ2-7, with a tentative D call TRBD2 (7 bases). This CDR3 is built from 16 residues. V was clipped by 5 bases and J by 3 bases, with 20 bases between them. Germline CDR1 SGHVS, CDR2 FNYEAQ. The CDR3 reads CASSPRGGGQSYEQYF. The CDR3 bases that were read are TGTGCCAGCAGCCCTAGGGGCGGGGGACAAAGCTACGAG.

This clone was found many times. The read ends 3 residues shy of where the CDR3 ends; the end is completed using the germline J gene. The chain joins TRBV18 to TRBJ1-1; tentatively, D is TRBD1 (5 bases). The CDR3 extends over 14 amino acids. In germline, CDR1 is KGHSH, CDR2 LQKENI. The V end lost 6 bases, the J end lost 1 base, and 12 bases lay between the germline ends. This CDR3 is CASSLGQPNTEAFF. The CDR3 DNA, read in part, is TGTGCCAGCTCTCTGGGGCAGCCGAACACTGAA.